The source of this TCR beta chain is a study of blood T cells in healthy people across ages. With a J-beta primer mix and a sample-barcoded 5' primer, a second PCR ran about 7 to 11 cycles. TCRdb processed the 5' RACE reads anew with MiXCR; each CDR3 protein has one entry. In the table there are roughly 680,000 distinct CDR3 sequences, 45% to 50% of which are singletons. V dropped 1 base and J dropped 5 bases, with 9 bases sitting between them. This CDR3 has 14 amino acids. CDR1 and CDR2 from the germline V gene are MGHDK and SYGVNS. Sequencing input: blood. The chain is built from TRBV25-1 and TRBJ1-5; D is possibly TRBD1 (5 bases). This receptor was obtained from a woman aged 60 to 75 in good health. For the CDR3, the DNA is TGTGCCAGCAGTGAATCAGGGTTTTATCAGCCCCAGCATTTT. It encodes CASSESGFYQPQHF.